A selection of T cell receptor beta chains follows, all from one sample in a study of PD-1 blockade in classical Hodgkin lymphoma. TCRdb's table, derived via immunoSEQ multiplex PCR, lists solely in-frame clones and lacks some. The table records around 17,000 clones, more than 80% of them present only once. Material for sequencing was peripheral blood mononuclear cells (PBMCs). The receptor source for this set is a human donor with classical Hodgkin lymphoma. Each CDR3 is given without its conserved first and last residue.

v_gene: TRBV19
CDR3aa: ASSPPERGVNNEQF

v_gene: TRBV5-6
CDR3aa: ASRGQGAGANVLT

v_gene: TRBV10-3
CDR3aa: AISESTGRPNEQF

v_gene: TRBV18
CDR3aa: ASSPSSGRGDEQF

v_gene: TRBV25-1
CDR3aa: ASSAQGTGELF

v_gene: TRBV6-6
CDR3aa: ASSYSEGAEAF

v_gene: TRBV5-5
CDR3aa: ASSLDWGKANEQY

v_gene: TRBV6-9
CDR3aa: ASSIYGYT

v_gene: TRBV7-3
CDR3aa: ASSLSPLAGVGTGELF

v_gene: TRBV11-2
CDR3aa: ASSQQGSGANVLT

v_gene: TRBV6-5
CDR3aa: ASSYSAGGKATQY

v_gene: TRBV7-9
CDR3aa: ASSPQGPKDGTEAF

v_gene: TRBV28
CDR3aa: ASSQGPYGYT

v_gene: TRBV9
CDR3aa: ASSVEGVANYGYT

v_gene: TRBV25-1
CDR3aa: ASSDPTVFTDTQY

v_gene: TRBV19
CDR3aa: ASSPWQIPNEKLF

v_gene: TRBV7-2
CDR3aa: ASSLLQGGYGYT

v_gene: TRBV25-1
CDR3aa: ASSSSTGQGATGELF

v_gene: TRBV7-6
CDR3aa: ASSLEAGLAYEQY

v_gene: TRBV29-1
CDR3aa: SSYGTSGAWGSGETQY

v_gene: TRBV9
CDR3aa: ASSVGTSGRTDTQY

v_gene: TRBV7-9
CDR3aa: ASSSTGGFTDTQY